This TCR beta chain was observed in a study of T-cell reconstitution after alpha-beta-depleted transplantation in children (dated by TCRdb to 2016 to 2017). About the study as a whole: T-cell immune reconstitution after TCRalphabeta/CD19-depleted allogeneic hematopoietic cell transplantation in children was quantitatively tracked in the study by means of TCR repertoire profiling.

Library creation used PCR. TCRdb records Illumina HiSeq 2500 as the sequencer. Molecular barcoding was employed in the preparation of TCR libraries, with unique molecular identifiers being used to normalize TCRbeta repertoire quantification. TCRdb trimmed the raw reads at Q25, called clones with MiXCR and kept productive beta chains. Records with the same CDR3 protein are collapsed into one entry carrying the most frequent genes and DNA. The sample yields hundreds of thousands of distinct CDR3 sequences; 10% to 15% were counted once. The ten largest account for about 2.2% of the sample. This clonotype has more than one count but fewer than ten. Its antigen remains undetermined. Base qualities are missing; no much larger clone stands one base away. The intended sense of this specimen's treatment or condition label: allogeneic hematopoietic cell transplantation with graft depleted of TCRalphabeta T cells and CD19 B cells. Transplant recipients were children who received TCRalphabeta/CD19-depleted allogeneic hematopoietic cell grafts.

The CDR3 holds 14 amino acids from the cysteine to the phenylalanine. The read is trimmed to its CDR3 DNA, 42 bases read in frame from base 1. From the germline V gene, CDR1 is MDHEN and CDR2 is SYDVKM. Trimming takes 5 bases from V and 6 bases from J, and the germline ends sit 14 bases apart. Results and caveats for the whole study, not just this receptor: The frequencies of hyperexpanded clones fell over the following months, and after one year, T-cell counts and TCRbeta diversity were mostly attributed to newly produced T cells. The apparently early recovery of alphabetaT-cell counts about two months after transplant reportedly depended on only several hundred rapidly expanded clones that came from non-depleted graft cells. In some patients, high TCRbeta diversity at day 60 was attributed to recipient T cells and intrathymic progenitors that had survived conditioning.

This specimen consisted of PBMCs, mostly from graft donor cells, obtained 360 days after TCRalphabeta/CD19-depleted stem cell transplant. This receptor was identified in a male patient aged 10-17 years who had a stem cell transplant for acute myeloid leukemia, so the T cells may come from the graft donor. The rearrangement joined TRBV28 to TRBJ1-5; the D segment could be TRBD1, given 5 matching bases. The DNA sequence is as follows: TGTGCCAGCAGTCTAGCAGGGTACCTTCAGCCCCAGCATTTT. Its protein reads: CASSLAGYLQPQHF. The variable domain in full, with residues beyond the CDR3 obtained from the reference TRBV28 and TRBJ1-5 genes, is DVKVTQSSRYLVKRTGEKVFLECVQDMDHENMFWYRQDPGLGLRLIYFSYDVKMKEKGDIPEGYSVSREKKERFSLILESASTNQTSMYLCASSLAGYLQPQHFGDGTRLSIL.